The entry below describes one TCR beta chain. The CDR3 extends over 16 amino acids. Germline V gene sequence: CDR1 MDHEN, CDR2 SYDVKM. V shed 6 bases and J shed 1 base, with 18 bases lying between them. TCRdb's copy holds only in-frame clones and misses some; the assay was immunoSEQ multiplex PCR. The sample contains 50,000 to 65,000 clones, approximately 90% of which appear only once. This sample stems from a study of T cell changes during pregnancy in multiple sclerosis. This sequence joins TRBV28 and TRBJ1-1; possible D gene TRBD1, 6 bases. This receptor was identified in a female donor with multiple sclerosis, enrolled in a pregnancy study. The sequences come from peripheral blood, collected after pregnancy. This CDR3 reads CASRGATADRNTEAFF. The CDR3 DNA sequence: TGTGCCAGCAGGGGGGCTACCGCTGACAGGAACACTGAAGCTTTCTTT.